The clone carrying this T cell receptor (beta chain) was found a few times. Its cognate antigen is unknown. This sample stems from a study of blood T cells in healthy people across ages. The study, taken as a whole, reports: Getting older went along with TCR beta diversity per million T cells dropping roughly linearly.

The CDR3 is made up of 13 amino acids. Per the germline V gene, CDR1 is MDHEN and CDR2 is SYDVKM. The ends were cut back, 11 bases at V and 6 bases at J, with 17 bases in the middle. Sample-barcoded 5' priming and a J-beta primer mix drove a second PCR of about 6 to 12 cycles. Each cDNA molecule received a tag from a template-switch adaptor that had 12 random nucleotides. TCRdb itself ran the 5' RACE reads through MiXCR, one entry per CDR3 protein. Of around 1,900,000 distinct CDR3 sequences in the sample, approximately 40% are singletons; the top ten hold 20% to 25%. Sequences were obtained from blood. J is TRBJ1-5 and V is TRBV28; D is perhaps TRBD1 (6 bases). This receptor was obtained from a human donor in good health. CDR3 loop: CAGTGGGGQPQHF. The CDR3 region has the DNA TGTGCCGGCACCGGAGGGGGGGGTCAGCCCCAGCATTTT.